A single sample gave rise to the 5 T cell receptor beta chains below, sequenced in a study of T cell responses to AZD1222 COVID-19 vaccine. Only in-frame clones appear in the TCRdb table, and some are missing; sequencing was by immunoSEQ multiplex PCR. The table has tens of thousands of clones, roughly 88% seen once. The source material was peripheral blood, sampled on day 0 of MenACWY control vaccination. The receptors were sampled from an adult in good health.

The chain is built from TRBV12-3 or TRBV12-4 and TRBJ2-4; D is ambiguous. There are 11 residues in the CDR3. The V end lost 3 bases, the J end lost 7 bases, and 4 bases lay between the germline ends. The CDR3 sequence: CASSLGNIQYF. The CDR3 DNA follows: TGTGCCAGCAGTTTGGGGAACATTCAGTACTTC.

This clone was counted a few times. The genes are TRBV24-1 and TRBJ2-2, with D perhaps TRBD1 or TRBD2 (6 bases each). The germline gives CDR1 KGHDR, CDR2 SFDVKD. V dropped 9 bases and J dropped 2 bases, with 18 bases sitting between them. The CDR3 loop spans 16 amino acids. The CDR3 DNA reads TGTGCCACCCGCCCCGGGGGCCCTAAAAACACCGGGGAGCTGTTTTTT. Encoded protein: CATRPGGPKNTGELFF.

This clone is a singleton in its sample. The V and J genes are TRBV13 and TRBJ2-2; the D gene could be TRBD1 or TRBD2 (6 bases each). There are 14 residues in the CDR3. Germline V gene sequence: CDR1 PRHDT, CDR2 FYEKMQ (reference sequence). V was clipped by 2 bases and J by 6 bases, with 10 bases between them. The CDR3 DNA reads as TGTGCCAGCAGCTTAAGGGGGGCAGCCGGGGAGCTGTTTTTT. Protein product: CASSLRGAAGELFF.

The count of this clone is one. The chain uses TRBV3-1 (or the pseudogene TRBV3-2) and TRBJ1-1; TRBD1 might be the D (5 bases). The CDR3 is 17 amino acids. Trimming stripped 0 bases from V and 5 bases from J, with 19 bases between. CDR1 and CDR2 from the germline V gene are LGHDT and YNNKEL (reference sequence). The CDR3 loop is CASSQEAIPPGWTEAFF. DNA of the CDR3: TGTGCCAGCAGCCAAGAGGCAATCCCCCCAGGGTGGACTGAAGCTTTCTTT.

This chain joins TRBV9 and TRBJ2-1; 7 nucleotides line up with TRBD2. There are 16 residues in the CDR3. V lost 3 bases, J lost 6 bases, and 12 bases stayed unmatched. Germline-derived CDR1 and CDR2 are SGDLS and YYNGEE. The CDR3 sequence: CASSAWGRAGFNEQFF. The CDR3 DNA reads as TGTGCCAGCAGCGCCTGGGGGAGGGCTGGGTTCAATGAGCAGTTCTTC.